A selection of T cell receptor beta chains follows, all from one sample in a study of cytomegalovirus exposure and HLA in healthy donors. The assay was immunoSEQ multiplex PCR, and TCRdb's table has in-frame clones only and misses some. The table has around 86,000 clones, over 75% seen once; the top ten hold about 6.1%. The source material was PBMCs. These receptors originate from a female donor in good health and CMV-seronegative. Each CDR3 is given with its conserved first and last residue. The order of the fields is D gene, clone size, J gene, V gene, CDR3 protein, CDR3 DNA. D genes are given only for firm matches. Size is omitted from some rows. Given values are once, few, many or a class for expanded clones.

TRBD1 - TRBJ1-5 TRBV27 CASRSGTGGNQPQHF TGTGCCAGCAGATCCGGGACAGGGGGCAATCAGCCCCAGCATTTT
- - TRBJ1-1 TRBV28 CASKQGEFNTEAFF TGTGCCAGCAAACAGGGAGAATTTAACACTGAAGCTTTCTTT
TRBD1 - TRBJ1-3 TRBV6-5 CASRDRAWNTIYF TGTGCCAGCAGGGACAGGGCCTGGAACACCATATATTTT
- - TRBJ2-3 TRBV29-1 CSVSVDTDTQYF TGCAGCGTTTCGGTAGACACAGATACGCAGTATTTT
TRBD2 - TRBJ2-3 TRBV11-1 CASSQPLLAGTPDTQYF TGTGCCAGCAGCCAACCCCTGTTAGCGGGAACACCAGATACGCAGTATTTT
- few TRBJ1-3 TRBV7-2 CASSLGEGLRNTIYF TGTGCCAGCAGCTTAGGAGAGGGATTAAGGAACACCATATATTTT
TRBD1 - TRBJ1-2 TRBV19 CASSTAGQGAPGYTF TGTGCCAGTAGTACGGCCGGACAGGGGGCGCCTGGCTACACCTTC
TRBD1 - TRBJ1-2 TRBV9 CASSVAKTGRYGYTF TGTGCCAGCAGCGTAGCCAAGACAGGGAGGTATGGCTACACCTTC
- - TRBJ1-5 TRBV27 CASSPPGFGGNQPQHF TGTGCCAGCAGTCCACCTGGCTTCGGCGGTAATCAGCCCCAGCATTTT
- - TRBJ2-3 TRBV2 CASSLVRRDTQYF TGTGCCAGCAGCCTTGTCCGGCGGGATACGCAGTATTTT
TRBD2 - TRBJ2-5 TRBV7-8 CASSPRTSGGKETQYF TGTGCCAGCAGCCCAAGGACTAGCGGGGGGAAAGAGACCCAGTACTTC
TRBD2 - TRBJ2-3 TRBV5-1 CASSSRTSGTASTDTQYF TGCGCCAGCAGCTCAAGGACTAGCGGGACTGCTAGCACAGATACGCAGTATTTT
TRBD1 - TRBJ2-7 TRBV18 CASSFGQARSYEQYF TGTGCCAGCTCTTTCGGACAGGCTCGATCCTACGAGCAGTACTTC
TRBD2 - TRBJ2-1 TRBV4-1 CASSQPGTSGLNEQFF TGCGCCAGCAGCCAACCCGGGACTAGCGGGTTAAATGAGCAGTTCTTC
- - TRBJ1-5 TRBV18 CASSPLPSGGNQPQHF TGTGCCAGCTCACCACTTCCATCCGGGGGCAATCAGCCCCAGCATTTT
TRBD1 - TRBJ1-5 TRBV30 CAWSPTRDRGRVQPQHF TGTGCCTGGAGCCCGACCCGGGACAGGGGGCGCGTACAGCCCCAGCATTTT
- - TRBJ2-1 TRBV27 CASSPNGRGLRFF TGTGCCAGCAGCCCTAACGGGCGGGGGCTCCGGTTCTTC
TRBD1 - TRBJ1-1 TRBV6-4 CASRPQEGATEAFF TGTGCCAGCAGGCCACAGGAGGGGGCCACTGAAGCTTTCTTT
TRBD2 once TRBJ2-5 TRBV5-6 CASSFGIAGGGETQYF TGTGCCAGCAGCTTCGGAATAGCGGGGGGAGGTGAGACCCAGTACTTC
- - TRBJ2-3 TRBV7-8 CASSREGGLWADTQYF TGTGCCAGCAGCCGAGAGGGCGGTCTCTGGGCAGATACGCAGTATTTT
- - TRBJ1-6 TRBV2 CASREDSPVYNSPLHF TGTGCCAGCAGAGAGGACAGTCCCGTTTATAATTCACCCCTCCACTTT
- - TRBJ2-1 TRBV29-1 CSVVLSYNEQFF TGCAGCGTTGTCCTCTCCTACAATGAGCAGTTCTTC
- - TRBJ1-1 TRBV5-1 CASSNSGTSTEAFF TGCGCCAGCAGCAACAGCGGGACAAGTACTGAAGCTTTCTTT
- few TRBJ1-1 TRBV6-5 CASSYSHRVTEAFF TGTGCCAGCAGTTACTCACACAGAGTAACTGAAGCTTTCTTT
- - TRBJ2-1 TRBV5-4 CASSLGPGSSYNEQFF TGTGCCAGCAGCTTGGGTCCGGGGAGCTCCTACAATGAGCAGTTCTTC
- - TRBJ1-6 TRBV30 CAWSVRGGRISPLHF TGTGCCTGGAGTGTACGGGGGGGGCGCATATCACCCCTCCACTTT
- - TRBJ2-7 TRBV4-3 CASSQGWDKGYEQYF TGCGCCAGCAGCCAAGGTTGGGACAAAGGCTACGAGCAGTACTTC
TRBD1 - TRBJ2-7 TRBV4-1 CASSKGTGTGVYEQYF TGCGCCAGCAGCAAAGGGACCGGGACAGGGGTGTACGAGCAGTACTTC
TRBD2 - TRBJ2-2 TRBV29-1 CSVSLAGGWTGELFF TGCAGCGTTTCCTTAGCGGGGGGATGGACCGGGGAGCTGTTTTTT
TRBD1 - TRBJ2-7 TRBV28 CASSHGQGDGYEQYF TGTGCCAGCAGTCACGGACAGGGGGACGGGTACGAGCAGTACTTC
TRBD1 - TRBJ2-3 TRBV11-3 CASSSSGQVTDTQYF TGTGCCAGCAGCTCGTCCGGACAGGTCACAGATACGCAGTATTTT
- - TRBJ1-2 TRBV23-1 CASSPQRQGTNYGYTF TGCGCCAGCAGTCCCCAAAGGCAGGGGACTAACTATGGCTACACCTTC
TRBD1 once TRBJ2-6 TRBV27 CASSLWTGATGANVLTF TGTGCCAGCAGTTTATGGACAGGGGCGACGGGGGCCAACGTCCTGACTTTC
- - TRBJ1-1 TRBV14 CASSYVGLNTEAFF TGTGCCAGCAGCTACGTCGGTTTGAACACTGAAGCTTTCTTT
- few TRBJ2-3 TRBV11-2 CASSFSSSTDTQYF TGTGCCAGCAGCTTTTCTAGTAGCACAGATACGCAGTATTTT
- - TRBJ1-2 TRBV27 CASSLTPSTGGYTF TGTGCCAGCAGTTTAACGCCCTCCACTGGTGGCTACACCTTC
TRBD1 - TRBJ1-1 TRBV30 CAWRGDRTNTEAFF TGTGCCTGGAGGGGGGACAGAACGAACACTGAAGCTTTCTTT
TRBD1 - TRBJ2-7 TRBV6-5 CASSSEQGPTYEQYF TGTGCCAGCAGTTCCGAACAGGGGCCCACCTACGAGCAGTACTTC
- once TRBJ1-1 TRBV7-2 CASRNSPWTEAFF TGTGCCAGCAGGAACAGCCCTTGGACTGAAGCTTTCTTT
- - TRBJ2-5 TRBV6-1 CASSEGRLETQYF TGTGCCAGCAGTGAAGGGCGGTTGGAGACCCAGTACTTC
- - TRBJ2-1 TRBV21-1 CASSNSLADRSYNEQFF TGTGCCAGCAGCAACTCCTTAGCGGATCGCTCCTACAATGAGCAGTTCTTC
TRBD2 - TRBJ2-1 TRBV6-1 CASSEATLAGDAAYNEQFF TGTGCCAGCAGTGAAGCTACGCTAGCGGGAGATGCGGCCTACAATGAGCAGTTCTTC
- - TRBJ1-4 TRBV2 CASSGGTNEKLFF TGTGCCAGCTCCGGAGGGACTAATGAAAAACTGTTTTTT
- - TRBJ1-5 TRBV27 CASSSYPGTRYQPQHF TGTGCCAGCAGTTCCTACCCCGGGACACGTTATCAGCCCCAGCATTTT
TRBD2 - TRBJ2-1 TRBV5-1 CASSLATSYDEQFF TGCGCCAGCAGCTTGGCGACTAGCTACGATGAGCAGTTCTTC
- - TRBJ2-7 TRBV20-1 CSARSQSEQYF TGCAGTGCTAGGTCCCAGTCCGAGCAGTACTTC
TRBD2 - TRBJ2-7 TRBV9 CASSVGSGSRVEQYF TGTGCCAGCAGCGTAGGTAGCGGGAGCAGGGTCGAGCAGTACTTC
- - TRBJ1-2 TRBV28 CASSLATGDGYTF TGTGCCAGCAGTTTGGCGACCGGGGATGGCTACACCTTC